This T cell receptor (beta chain) was recovered during a study of blood T cell repertoires in COVID-19. Study-wide background: Sites in the United States, Italy and Spain provided acute and convalescent COVID-19 samples.

Each recovered donor of Cohort 3 presented with two negative PCRs, clearance, or symptom resolution. Between the trimmed V and J ends, which lost 1 base and 2 bases, there was a span of 8 bases. In germline, CDR1 is KGHSH, CDR2 LQKENI. The CDR3 runs to 14 residues. Original data processing: Amplification of reference gene primers provided the estimated nucleated cell counts. Profiling relied on immunoSEQ multiplex PCR, and the TCRdb table lists in-frame clones only, not all of them. V, J and clone size are taken as reported in that table, and D and trimming were inferred from the DNA itself. The repertoire holds around 130,000 clones, with 86% as singletons.

The receptor was isolated from a woman aged 45-59 years who had recovered from COVID-19. This chain links TRBV18 with TRBJ2-5; D might be TRBD1 (6 bases). Input material: PBMCs or T cells enriched from blood (not recorded which). The CDR3 DNA is TGTGCCAGCTCACCACGGACAGCTCAAGAGACCCAGTACTTC. Its translation: CASSPRTAQETQYF.